A single T cell receptor (beta chain) is shown here with its context. What it binds is not known. With the read ending 3 residues before the CDR3 end, the germline J gene is used to fill in that end. The record originates from a study of T cells in women clearing cervical HPV infection. Study context: Case blood was drawn when the lesion was first found; control blood after infection became undetectable. HLA type could not be excluded as a confounder. Study outcomes and limitations: It is unknown whether associations predate infection; no effector/memory or HPV-specific sorting. Richness plus V gene abundances separated cases from controls with AUC less than 0.9.

The CDR3 sequence is 18 residues long. CDR1 and CDR2 from the germline V gene are SGHVS and FNYEAQ. The V gene end was trimmed by 2 bases and the J gene end by 3 bases; junction bases not matched to a gene: 13. Data came from immunoSEQ multiplex PCR; TCRdb stores just in-frame clones and leaves some out. The sample has over 25,000 clones; the top ten hold roughly a sixth. This chain connects TRBV7-6 to TRBJ2-5; 9 nucleotides align to TRBD2. Sequencing was carried out using blood buffy coat. The sequence was collected from a woman aged 18-70 years with a cervical HPV16 infection that either progressed to CIN3+ or cleared (not recorded which). The CDR3 is CASSLLLRGGGAKETQYF. The sequenced part of the CDR3 DNA is TGTGCCAGCAGCTTACTTCTTCGTGGCGGGGGGGCAAAAGAGACC.